These 16 T cell receptor beta chains came from one sample sequenced in a study of blood T cell repertoires in COVID-19. Produced via immunoSEQ multiplex PCR; TCRdb's table is partial and in-frame only. The profile shows 150,000 to 190,000 clones, approximately 80% of them singletons. Sequencing used peripheral blood. These receptors all stem from a woman between 50 and 59 years old with acute or convalescent COVID-19.

This clone occurred once. The chain couples TRBV7-8 to TRBJ2-7; D is possibly TRBD1 (5 bases). V was pared by 3 bases and J by 2 bases, with 8 bases between. This CDR3 is 13 amino acids long. Germline assignment: CDR1 SGHVS and CDR2 FQNEAQ. The CDR3 is CASSFARAYEQYF. The CDR3 bases are TGTGCCAGCAGCTTCGCCAGGGCCTACGAGCAGTACTTC.

The rearrangement uses TRBV9 and TRBJ1-2, with no clear D. This CDR3 is 14 amino acids long. Germline CDR1 reads SGDLS; CDR2 reads YYNGEE. V was pared by 0 bases and J by 2 bases, with 8 bases between. CDR3 loop: CASSVGQANYGYTF. For the CDR3, the DNA is TGTGCCAGCAGCGTAGGTCAGGCGAACTATGGCTACACCTTC.

The chain uses TRBV15 and TRBJ2-3, with a tentative D call TRBD2 (5 bases). The CDR3 is 15 amino acids. Germline loops: CDR1 LNHNV, CDR2 YYDKDF (reference sequence). The V end lost 3 bases, the J end lost 3 bases, and 13 bases lay between the germline ends. The DNA of the CDR3 is TGTGCCACCAGCAGGCCTGGCCGGGGAACAGATACGCAGTATTTT. It yields the protein CATSRPGRGTDTQYF.

Concerning this clone: Other DNA variants within this sample encode the same CDR3. The CDR3 loop is CASSQDFGYGYTF. The CDR3 DNA is TGCGCCAGCAGCCAAGATTTCGGCTATGGCTACACCTTC. The chain has TRBV4-3 and TRBJ1-2; D is uncertain. CDR3 length: 13 residues. Per the germline V gene, CDR1 is LGHNA and CDR2 is YSLEER. V was cut by 0 bases and J by 4 bases, with 6 bases left in between.

This clone was recorded a few times. The gene calls are TRBV7-8 and TRBJ2-3; 11 bases map to TRBD2. CDR1 and CDR2 (germline): SGHVS, FQNEAQ. This CDR3 is built from 15 residues. V gave up 5 bases and J gave up 4 bases; unmatched junction bases: 5. The CDR3 sequence is CASSLTSGISDTQYF. For the CDR3, the DNA is TGTGCCAGCAGCCTGACTAGCGGGATATCAGATACGCAGTATTTT.

J is TRBJ2-2 and V is TRBV7-9; 9 nucleotides align to TRBD1. CDR3 length equals 18 residues. J gave up 1 base and V 5 bases, and 11 bases lay outside the gene matches. Germline CDR1 is SEHNR and CDR2 is FQNEAQ (reference sequence). The CDR3 DNA reads as TGTGCCAGCAGCCAATGGGGGACAGGGCTGGGGAACACCGGGGAGCTGTTTTTT. Its protein product is CASSQWGTGLGNTGELFF.

The CDR3 loop reads CASRTWGGIEPQHF. The CDR3 DNA follows: TGTGCCAGCAGGACTTGGGGAGGGATCGAGCCCCAGCATTTT. The chain links TRBV27 to TRBJ1-5; no clear D gene. The germline V and J ends were trimmed by 6 bases and 8 bases, with 17 bases remaining between them. CDR1 is MNHEY and CDR2 is SMNVEV in the germline V gene (reference sequence). There are 14 residues in the CDR3.

V is TRBV7-3 and J is TRBJ2-2, with D tentatively TRBD2 (5 bases). CDR3 size: 14 residues. Trimming took off 5 bases at V and 2 bases at J, with 9 bases between the two ends. Germline V gene lookup returns CDR1 SGHTA and CDR2 FQGTGA. The CDR3 sequence is CASSPPGNTGELFF. In DNA, the CDR3 is TGTGCCAGCAGCCCCCCGGGAAACACCGGGGAGCTGTTTTTT.

The CDR3 sequence: CSVSGQGWETQYF. As DNA, the CDR3 is TGCAGCGTCTCGGGACAGGGGTGGGAGACCCAGTACTTC. V is TRBV29-1 and J is TRBJ2-5; 10 nucleotides agree with TRBD1. Germline loops: CDR1 SQVTM, CDR2 ANQGSEA. There are 13 residues in the CDR3. The junction had 6 bases not matched to a gene; V was cut back by 6 bases and J by 5 bases.

The V call is TRBV28, the J call TRBJ1-3; 7 nucleotides align to TRBD1. The junction had 14 bases not matched to a gene; V was cut back by 10 bases and J by 2 bases. Germline V lookup: CDR1 MDHEN, CDR2 SYDVKM. CDR3 size: 16 residues. CDR3 region: CATRPHADRAGNTIYF. CDR3 nucleotide sequence: TGTGCCACCCGCCCCCATGCAGACAGGGCTGGAAACACCATATATTTT.

There are a few counts of this clone. The chain combines TRBV5-1 with TRBJ1-2, with 12 bases aligning to TRBD1. In germline, CDR1 is SGHRS, CDR2 YFSETQ. V trimming: 5 bases; J trimming: 0 bases; junction bases outside the gene matches: 5. CDR3 length: 16 residues. For the CDR3, the DNA is TGCGCCAGCAGTGCGGGACAGGGGGCCGCTAACTATGGCTACACCTTC. Residues: CASSAGQGAANYGYTF.

The rearrangement links TRBV6-2 or TRBV6-3 to TRBJ2-7, with 9 bases fitting TRBD1. In germline, CDR1 is MNHEY, CDR2 SVGEGT. The CDR3 runs to 18 residues. V lost 0 bases, J lost 1 base, and 10 bases stayed unmatched. The CDR3 here is CASSYSYLEGQGSYEQYF. The CDR3 DNA sequence: TGTGCCAGCAGTTACTCCTATTTAGAGGGACAGGGATCCTACGAGCAGTACTTC.

The CDR3 here is CASSFRRGQDTQYF. The CDR3 nucleotides are TGTGCCAGCAGTTTTCGCAGGGGGCAAGATACGCAGTATTTT. J is TRBJ2-3 and V is TRBV6-5; 8 nucleotides match TRBD1. This CDR3 comprises 14 residues. The V gene's germline CDR1 is MNHEY and CDR2 SVGAGI. After removal of 4 bases from V and 5 bases from J, the junction contained 5 bases not matched to a gene.

This chain uses TRBV14 with TRBJ1-2, with D possibly TRBD1 on 6 matching bases. V lost 4 bases, J lost 8 bases, and 17 bases lay in between. The CDR3 extends over 14 amino acids. CDR1 is SGHDN and CDR2 is FVKESK in the germline V gene. For the CDR3, the DNA is TGTGCCAGCAGCCTTGACAGGTTGGGATTCGGCTACACCTTC. It codes for CASSLDRLGFGYTF. Together with reference TRBV14 and TRBJ1-2, the CDR3 gives the full variable domain: EAGVTQFPSHSVIEKGQTVTLRCDPISGHDNLYWYRRVMGKEIKFLLHFVKESKQDESGMPNNRFLAERTGGTYSTLKVQPAELEDSGVYFCASSLDRLGFGYTFGSGTRLTVV.

DNA of the CDR3: TGTGCCAGTACTAAAGGGGGACAGAGCTACGAGCAGTACTTC. Translating it yields CASTKGGQSYEQYF. The rearrangement uses TRBV19 and TRBJ2-7; TRBD1 matches 7 bases. The V gene's germline CDR1 is LNHDA and CDR2 SQIVND (reference sequence). The trim removed 7 bases at V and 3 bases at J, leaving 9 bases unmatched. The CDR3 is made up of 14 amino acids.

This clone appeared a few times. V is TRBV4-2 and J is TRBJ1-5; a weak D match, TRBD1 (5 bases). The CDR3 length is 18 residues. Germline V gene lookup returns CDR1 LGHNA and CDR2 YNFKEQ. V dropped 4 bases and J dropped 7 bases, with 26 bases sitting between them. The CDR3 reads CASSPSPVGGGIVQPQHF. The CDR3 coding sequence is TGTGCCAGCAGCCCCTCCCCCGTCGGGGGAGGAATTGTGCAGCCCCAGCATTTT.